These T cell receptor beta chains were read from a single sample in a study of human T cells and chemical hapten exposure. TCRdb used MiXCR to reprocess the RACE reads, holding one entry per CDR3 protein. The sample records tens of thousands of distinct CDR3 sequences, about 9.4% being singletons. The material sequenced was whole blood, taken in connection with sensitization to the hapten diphenylcyclopropenone (DPC). The receptors were sampled from a woman in her thirties or forties with alopecia areata. Some clones in this sample may be carry-over from other donors' samples. Each CDR3 is given with its conserved first and last residue. A D gene is named only where the DNA matches it firmly. Clone size appears in some rows only: once, few, many, or a class for an expanded clone.

d_gene,abundance,v_gene,j_gene,CDR3nt,CDR3aa
-,many,TRBV7-3,TRBJ2-2,TGTGCCAGCAGCTACTCTCAGGGGCGGGCCGGGGAGCTGTTTTTT,CASSYSQGRAGELFF
TRBD2,many,TRBV24-1,TRBJ2-7,TGTGCCACCGACCTGCTAGCGGGGGGCTTATCCTACGAGCAGTACTTC,CATDLLAGGLSYEQYF
-,many,TRBV5-1,TRBJ1-4,TGCGCCAGCAGCCCTAGTCCTGCAACTAATGAAAAACTGTTTTTT,CASSPSPATNEKLFF
TRBD2,many,TRBV9,TRBJ2-3,TGTGCCAGCAGCACCCGGACTAGCGGGGGCCAGTTTCCAGATACGCAGTATTTT,CASSTRTSGGQFPDTQYF
-,few,TRBV7-8,TRBJ1-2,TGTGCCAGCAGCCCCCAGCAGGGGAGGAATGGCTACACCTTC,CASSPQQGRNGYTF
-,many,TRBV7-9,TRBJ1-2,TGTGCCAGCAGCTTATCCAGGGACGGTTTTCAGGGTGGCTACACCTTC,CASSLSRDGFQGGYTF
-,-,TRBV7-9,TRBJ2-1,TGTGCCGGGGGGACCGAGCAGTTCTTC,CAGGTEQFF
-,many,TRBV5-1,TRBJ2-5,TGCGCCAGCAGCCCCAGGAGGGTAGAAGAGACCCAGTACTTC,CASSPRRVEETQYF
TRBD1,many,TRBV10-3,TRBJ1-6,TGTGCCATCAGAGGGGACAGGGGAATGCCCCCCCTCCACTTT,CAIRGDRGMPPLHF
-,-,TRBV27,TRBJ2-1,TGTGCCAGCAGTTCATGGGCGTTATACAATGAGCAGTTCTTC,CASSSWALYNEQFF
-,-,TRBV7-6,TRBJ1-4,TGTGCCAGCAGCCTAACAGGAGAACCGTTTTTT,CASSLTGEPFF
-,-,TRBV10-3,TRBJ1-1,TGTGCCATCAGGGGGCTTAACACTGAAGCTTTCTTT,CAIRGLNTEAFF
-,many,TRBV6-5,TRBJ2-3,TGTGCCAGCACTTGGGGACCTAGCACAGATACGCAGTATTTT,CASTWGPSTDTQYF
-,-,TRBV14,TRBJ1-6,TGTGCCAGCAGCCAAGTTGCAGGGGAAGTATACTCACCCCCCCACTTT,CASSQVAGEVYSPPHF
TRBD2,-,TRBV6-5,TRBJ2-3,TGTGCCAGCAGTTACCTGGGGGGGATCACAGATACGCAGTATTTT,CASSYLGGITDTQYF
-,many,TRBV4-3,TRBJ2-3,TGCGCCAGCAGCCAAGATAACAGTCGGGGAGATACGCAGTATTTT,CASSQDNSRGDTQYF
TRBD2,few,TRBV5-4,TRBJ2-3,TGTGCCAGCAGCTTGGCGGGGGGGGGCCCGGATACGCAGTATTTT,CASSLAGGGPDTQYF
-,few,TRBV6-6,TRBJ2-1,TGTGCCAGCAGACCTCCTCGTACTCTGGGGTACAATGAGCAGTTCTTC,CASRPPRTLGYNEQFF
TRBD1,many,TRBV12-3/TRBV12-4,TRBJ1-1,TGTGCCAGCAACCCCCGGGACAGGGGGCTATTCACTGAAGCTTTCTTT,CASNPRDRGLFTEAFF
-,few,TRBV7-6,TRBJ2-5,TGTGCCAGCAGCTTAGCCCCGGCGAGTCAAGAGACCCAGTACTTC,CASSLAPASQETQYF
TRBD2,many,TRBV11-2,TRBJ2-7,TGTGCCAGCAGCTTACTAGCGGGGGGGCATTACGAGCAGTACTTC,CASSLLAGGHYEQYF
-,-,TRBV29-1,TRBJ1-4,TGCAGCATCCGACTGGACGGGCCTAATGAAAAACTGTTTTTT,CSIRLDGPNEKLFF